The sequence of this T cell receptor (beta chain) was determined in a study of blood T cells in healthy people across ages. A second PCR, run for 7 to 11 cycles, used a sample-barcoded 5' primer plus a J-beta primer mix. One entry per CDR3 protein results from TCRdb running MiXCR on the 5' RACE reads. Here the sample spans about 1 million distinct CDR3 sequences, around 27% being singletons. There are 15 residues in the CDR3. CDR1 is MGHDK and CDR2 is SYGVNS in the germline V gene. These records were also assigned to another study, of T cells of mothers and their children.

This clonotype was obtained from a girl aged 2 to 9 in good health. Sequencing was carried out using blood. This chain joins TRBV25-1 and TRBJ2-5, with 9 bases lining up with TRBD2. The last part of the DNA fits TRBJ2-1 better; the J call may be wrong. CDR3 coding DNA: TGTGCCAGCGGCCCGAGTAGCGGGAGTTTCGATGAGCAGTTCTTC. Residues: CASGPSSGSFDEQFF.